This TCR beta chain was identified in a study of OX40 agonist ivuxolimab in advanced cancers. Whole-study context: Of the patients, three showed partial responses, one with hepatocellular carcinoma and two with cutaneous melanoma.

Trimming took off 2 bases at V and 1 base at J, with 11 bases between the two ends. In germline, CDR1 is SGHDN, CDR2 FVKESK. This CDR3 has 15 amino acids. A remark on this clone: Its antigen is as yet unknown.

Findings and limits, study-wide: There was clonal expansion of CD4+ and CD8+ blood T cells by week 6 at 0.1 to 3.0 mg/kg.

Autoimmune disease history or systemic immunosuppression barred patients. Sampling of blood occurred at baseline, cycle 4 day 1, and cycle 7 day 1. Sequencing was performed with immunoSEQ multiplex PCR; in TCRdb, only in-frame clones are kept and a portion is missing. This table has roughly 80,000 clones, 80% to 90% appearing once. The sample in question was CD4+ or CD8+ T cells sorted from blood, obtained in a trial of the OX40 agonist ivuxolimab. The sequence was collected from an adult with an advanced solid tumor such as melanoma, head and neck, liver or kidney cancer. V usage is TRBV14 and J usage is TRBJ1-1, with D tentatively TRBD1 (5 bases). CDR3 region: CASSQHAGTNTEAFF. The CDR3 nucleotides read TGTGCCAGCAGCCAACACGCCGGGACGAACACTGAAGCTTTCTTT.